This T cell receptor beta chain was observed in a study of blood T cell repertoires in COVID-19. As for the study in general: Sources were T cells, B-cell-depleted T cells, or PBMCs; the material itself was cDNA or gDNA.

V was pared by 11 bases and J by 9 bases, with 22 bases between. This CDR3 has 14 amino acids. Germline loops: CDR1 KGHDR, CDR2 SFDVKD. Libraries were prepared by immunoSEQ multiplex PCR; TCRdb keeps only in-frame clonotypes and omits some of them. This sample has 400,000 or so clones; 80% to 90% occur once, and the top ten carry 0.95% to 1.3%. The sequence was obtained from a man aged 25 to 40 who had recovered from COVID-19. The rearrangement uses TRBV24-1 and TRBJ2-1; D is unresolved. Input material: PBMCs or T cells enriched from blood (not recorded which). The CDR3 loop is CAILSYSDYGEQFF. The DNA for the CDR3 is TGTGCCATCCTCTCATACTCCGATTATGGTGAGCAGTTCTTC.